These T cell receptor beta chains were read from a single sample in a study of monozygotic twins with inflammatory bowel disease. TCRdb re-called the 5' RACE reads; every CDR3 protein appears as one record, without DNA. The sample holds approximately 400,000 distinct CDR3 sequences. Sequenced material: blood. The origin of the receptors is a human donor with ulcerative colitis or Crohn's disease, or a healthy co-twin of an affected twin (not recorded which). The CDR3 runs from the conserved cysteine through the conserved F or W.

CDR3	V	J
CASSPMGGHQQYF	TRBV13	TRBJ2-7
CSVGTAVGTGELFF	TRBV29-1	TRBJ2-2
CATSSPEGTQYF	TRBV15	TRBJ2-3
CASMAGEDEQFF	TRBV2	TRBJ2-1
CASSPQGSSYNSPLHF	TRBV3-1	TRBJ1-6
CASSSPLWDEQYF	TRBV7-2	TRBJ2-7
CSVEGQGASGNTIYF	TRBV29-1	TRBJ1-3
CASSLGGQGADTQYF	TRBV5-4	TRBJ2-3
CASSRSGNQNEKLFF	TRBV7-9	TRBJ1-4
CASTRLAGDLYNEQFF	TRBV6-2/TRBV6-3	TRBJ2-1
CASSLSEGISNQPQHF	TRBV7-2	TRBJ1-5
CASSQEWGGNTDTQYF	TRBV3-1	TRBJ2-3
CAISESRTDREFNTDTQYF	TRBV10-3	TRBJ2-3
CAISRAGQPQHF	TRBV10-3	TRBJ1-5
CASSLVEAGGPYEQYF	TRBV7-2	TRBJ2-7
CASSESTSFADTQYF	TRBV5-1	TRBJ2-3
CASSVGEGRDTQYF	TRBV9	TRBJ2-3
CASSYGQLAGASYEQYF	TRBV6-5	TRBJ2-7
CASSLARGQPQHF	TRBV14	TRBJ1-5
CASSLGRSISGNTIYF	TRBV7-2	TRBJ1-3
CASSQGAGSYVYTF	TRBV3-1	TRBJ1-2
CASSELVNTEAFF	TRBV6-1	TRBJ1-1
CSVEGGREGSYNEQFF	TRBV29-1	TRBJ2-1
CSVQGLEYEQYF	TRBV29-1	TRBJ2-7
CASSTPGQGVETQYF	TRBV28	TRBJ2-5
CASTLEGGANTGELFF	TRBV3-1	TRBJ2-2
CSARVPQGDYGYTF	TRBV20-1	TRBJ1-2
CASSLLAGGFTEQFF	TRBV12-3/TRBV12-4	TRBJ2-1
CASSSLPGRLNYGYTF	TRBV7-2	TRBJ1-2
CASSHTSGGRSYNEQFF	TRBV5-5	TRBJ2-1
CASSIRTGEGGNTIYF	TRBV19	TRBJ1-3
CASSLEGPGAAFF	TRBV5-1	TRBJ1-1
CAWTLVSGETQYF	TRBV30	TRBJ2-5
CASSPSGITGELFF	TRBV18	TRBJ2-2
CASREREGGYNEQFF	TRBV12-3/TRBV12-4	TRBJ2-1
CASSEEPGSSYEQYF	TRBV2	TRBJ2-7
CSALTGGVEQYF	TRBV20-1	TRBJ2-7
CSASRPQSTDTQYF	TRBV29-1	TRBJ2-3
CAGSGPPPEAFF	TRBV6-1	TRBJ1-1
CASSPLSGTEAFF	TRBV7-9	TRBJ1-1
CASGVLTGGLADTQYF	TRBV12-5	TRBJ2-3
CASSHAFSTGSEAFF	TRBV3-1	TRBJ1-1
CSVNRGPGTEAFF	TRBV29-1	TRBJ1-1
CSARVPSGGLQETQYF	TRBV20-1	TRBJ2-5
CASSPTWTAREKLFF	TRBV27	TRBJ1-4
CASSQAGDYNSPLHF	TRBV3-1	TRBJ1-6
CSARVVAGPDTQYF	TRBV20-1	TRBJ2-3
CASTYSPDPWTDTQYF	TRBV5-5	TRBJ2-3
CASSLTTGKTEAFF	TRBV5-1	TRBJ1-1
CAISAQEGGEKLFF	TRBV10-3	TRBJ1-4
CASSLNGRELKETQYF	TRBV5-1	TRBJ2-5
CGSGPPFGADTQYF	TRBV7-9	TRBJ2-3
CASSLTGQQAEAFF	TRBV7-9	TRBJ1-1